This T cell receptor (beta chain) is drawn from a study of beta chain features in type 1 diabetes. Overall study findings and caveats: For Type 1 diabetes patients, all four CD4+ subsets carried TCRB CDR3s that were moderately but significantly shorter.

In its sample, this clone was seen a few times. The antigen is undetermined. CD45RO/CCR7/CD25/CD127/CD95/CD27 separated CD4+ naive, central memory, regulatory and stem cell-like memory cells by sorting. The CDR3 is 15 amino acids. The J segment lost 5 bases and the V segment lost 4 bases, leaving 7 bases of the junction unmatched. The V gene's germline CDR1 is LGHNA and CDR2 YNFKEQ. All of the isolated RNA was reverse transcribed, so expressed TCRB transcripts were sequenced. Generated by immunoSEQ multiplex PCR, the TCRdb table keeps only in-frame clones and is missing some. The sample holds roughly 150,000 clones, around 8.4% seen once.

This TCR was sampled from a woman between 18 and 30 years old with type 1 diabetes. The chain employs TRBV4-2 and TRBJ2-1; TRBD2 aligns across 8 bases. The material sequenced was central memory CD4+ T cells from blood. CDR3 coding DNA: TGTGCCAGCAGCCCCTCATCGGGGGGGAACAATGAGCAGTTCTTC. It specifies CASSPSSGGNNEQFF.